These 13 T cell receptor beta chains were sequenced from one sample in a study of T cells after yellow fever vaccination. TCRdb independently ran MiXCR on the 5' RACE reads; one entry per CDR3 protein. The top ten clones hold roughly 0.5% of a sample with roughly 260,000 distinct CDR3 sequences, 10% to 15% of them seen once. Here the sequenced sample was CD4+ T cells sorted from PBMCs, taken 45 days after the yellow fever booster vaccination. The receptors originated from a man in his thirties or forties who received the YFV17D yellow fever vaccine.

This clonotype appeared a single time. This chain connects TRBV24-1 to TRBJ2-1; 11 bases match TRBD2. The ends lost 7 bases at V and 9 bases at J; junction bases unmatched: 16. Germline loops: CDR1 KGHDR, CDR2 SFDVKD. There are 17 residues in the CDR3. CDR3 region: CATRRQGISGRAGEQFF. DNA for the CDR3: TGTGCCACCAGAAGACAGGGCATTAGCGGGAGGGCGGGTGAGCAGTTCTTC.

This clonotype has just a few counts. This chain connects TRBV5-1 to TRBJ2-7; 9 bases map to TRBD2. The CDR3 is 15 amino acids. The V segment lost 0 bases and the J segment 2 bases; nucleotides outside the gene matches: 3. Germline CDR1 SGHRS, CDR2 YFSETQ. The CDR3 spells CASSLDVAGAYEQYF. The CDR3 region has the DNA TGCGCCAGCAGCTTGGATGTAGCGGGAGCCTACGAGCAGTACTTC. Complete variable domain (other parts from reference TRBV5-1 and TRBJ2-7): KAGVTQTPRYLIKTRGQQVTLSCSPISGHRSVSWYQQTPGQGLQFLFEYFSETQRNKGNFPGRFSGRQFSNSRSEMNVSTLELGDSALYLCASSLDVAGAYEQYFGPGTRLTVT.

This clonotype turned up a few times. The chain links TRBV29-1 to TRBJ2-1, with D possibly TRBD2 on 5 matching bases. The germline V and J ends were trimmed by 0 bases and 4 bases, with 16 bases remaining between them. The length of the CDR3 is 16 residues. CDR1 SQVTM and CDR2 ANQGSEA come from the germline V gene. Written as DNA, the CDR3 is TGCAGCGTTGAAGATGGATCCCCACGAGGGTACAATGAGCAGTTCTTC. It encodes CSVEDGSPRGYNEQFF.

The gene calls are TRBV5-5 and TRBJ2-3, with D perhaps being TRBD1 or TRBD2 (5 bases each). Per germline, CDR1 SGHKS and CDR2 YYEKEE (reference sequence). Trimming removed 3 bases at V and 2 bases at J, with 10 bases between. The CDR3 totals 14 residues. The CDR3 spells CASSSGTVTDTQYF. In DNA, the CDR3 is TGTGCCAGCAGCTCCGGGACGGTCACAGATACGCAGTATTTT.

This clonotype has more than one count but fewer than ten. The chain carries TRBV20-1 and TRBJ1-6; TRBD1 is a possible D gene (6 bases). The germline V and J ends were trimmed by 4 bases and 7 bases, with 20 bases remaining between them. CDR3 size: 16 residues. CDR1 DFQATT and CDR2 SNEGSKA come from the germline V gene (reference sequence). CDR3 region: CSANGGGNGPNSPLHF. The CDR3 DNA sequence: TGCAGTGCTAACGGAGGGGGGAATGGGCCAAATTCACCCCTCCACTTT.

Details on this clonotype: It may be a read error: a sequence one base away is much more abundant. This chain uses TRBV7-2 with TRBJ2-7; D gene unclear. Germline assignment: CDR1 SGHTA and CDR2 FQGNSA. CDR3 length: 13 amino acids. The CDR3 region is CASRLKSDYEQYF. Written as DNA, the CDR3 is TGTGCCAGCCGCTTAAAGTCGGACTACGAGCAGTACTTC.

The V and J genes are TRBV7-2 and TRBJ2-1; D gene uncertain. The V gene's germline CDR1 is SGHTA and CDR2 FQGNSA. Trimming took off 3 bases at V and 9 bases at J, with 15 bases between the two ends. The CDR3 totals 14 residues. CDR3 in amino acids: CASSFSSPSGEQFF. Written as DNA, the CDR3 is TGTGCCAGCAGCTTTTCAAGTCCCTCCGGTGAGCAGTTCTTC.

In its sample, this clonotype was seen a few times. V is TRBV19 and J is TRBJ1-4; 11 bases align to TRBD1. Looked up from germline, CDR1 is LNHDA and CDR2 is SQIVND (reference sequence). The CDR3 is made up of 16 amino acids. V lost 6 bases to trimming and J lost 4 bases; unmatched junction nucleotides: 7. The CDR3 spells CASSTWTGGLNEKLFF. Here the CDR3 DNA reads TGTGCCAGTAGCACCTGGACAGGGGGCCTTAATGAAAAACTGTTTTTT.

The table lists this clonotype with a few counts. The chain combines TRBV10-3 with TRBJ1-2; a weak D match, TRBD1 (5 bases). The CDR3 extends over 15 amino acids. The germline V gene has CDR1 ENHRY and CDR2 SYGVKD. Trimming took 10 bases from V and 0 from J, leaving 18 bases between them. For the CDR3, the DNA is TGTGCCACCCGCCCCGGCGGACAAGCTAACTATGGCTACACCTTC. Translation: CATRPGGQANYGYTF.

This clonotype was seen a few times. J is TRBJ2-1 and V is TRBV5-1; 12 bases align to TRBD2. Germline V CDR1 and CDR2: SGHRS, YFSETQ. The CDR3 is 15 amino acids. V was clipped by 4 bases and J by 5 bases; unmatched bases: 4. The CDR3 region has the DNA TGCGCCAGCAGCGCTGGACTAGCGGGGAACAATGAGCAGTTCTTC. Translation: CASSAGLAGNNEQFF.

V is TRBV7-8 and J is TRBJ2-1; perhaps D is TRBD1 or TRBD2 (5 bases each). Trimming pared 5 bases from V and 7 bases from J, leaving 18 bases between. The CDR3 spans 15 residues. Germline V gene data show CDR1 as SGHVS and CDR2 as FQNEAQ. Written as DNA, the CDR3 is TGTGCCAGCAGCAAGCCCTCGCTAGCAGGGAATGAGCAGTTCTTC. As protein: CASSKPSLAGNEQFF.

A few counts support this clonotype. The chain carries TRBV7-2 and TRBJ2-3, with 9 bases lining up with TRBD2. Germline V lookup: CDR1 SGHTA, CDR2 FQGNSA. After removal of 4 bases from V and 7 bases from J, the junction contained 9 bases not matched to a gene. This CDR3 region has 15 residues. The CDR3 DNA follows: TGTGCCAGCAGCTCCGGGACTAGCAAGAGGAATACGCAGTATTTT. Translation gives CASSSGTSKRNTQYF.

In its sample, this clonotype was seen a few times. This chain links TRBV10-3 with TRBJ2-7; TRBD2 might be the D (6 bases). Trimming shortened V by 3 bases and J by 0 bases, and 9 bases separated the two germline ends. CDR1 is ENHRY, CDR2 SYGVKD, per germline. The CDR3 loop spans 14 amino acids. CDR3 region: CAISDGGISYEQYF. CDR3 DNA: TGTGCCATCAGTGACGGCGGGATCTCCTACGAGCAGTACTTC.